This is a list of T cell receptor beta chains from one sample in a study of blood T cell repertoires in COVID-19. Generated by immunoSEQ multiplex PCR, the TCRdb table keeps only in-frame clones and is missing some. The sample records 390,000 or so clones, approximately 87% being singletons. Sample: PBMCs or T cells enriched from blood (not recorded which). Source of these receptors: a woman in her forties or fifties who had recovered from COVID-19. CDR3s include the opening cysteine and the closing phenylalanine or tryptophan. D genes are given only for firm matches. Some rows mark clone size as missing; the rest say once, few, many or name a class of expanded clone.

CDR3: CASSYPGKEQFF
DNA: TGTGCCAGCAGCTATCCCGGGAAGGAGCAGTTCTTC
D: -
size: -
V: TRBV12-3/TRBV12-4
J: TRBJ2-1

CDR3: CARTSGGTSTDTQYF
DNA: TGTGCCAGGACTAGCGGGGGGACTAGCACAGATACGCAGTATTTT
D: TRBD2
size: -
V: TRBV2
J: TRBJ2-3

CDR3: CASNPTVNSNQPQHF
DNA: TGTGCCAGCAACCCGACAGTAAATAGCAATCAGCCCCAGCATTTT
D: -
size: -
V: TRBV2
J: TRBJ1-5

CDR3: CASSQEGAGRNSPLHF
DNA: TGTGCCAGCAGCCAAGAGGGTGCAGGCCGTAATTCACCCCTCCACTTT
D: -
size: -
V: TRBV3-1/TRBV3-2
J: TRBJ1-6

CDR3: CAISEGYQETQYF
DNA: TGTGCCATCAGTGAGGGCTACCAAGAGACCCAGTACTTC
D: -
size: few
V: TRBV10-3
J: TRBJ2-5

CDR3: CASSRAQGALNTIYF
DNA: TGTGCCAGCAGCCGAGCGCAGGGGGCTCTGAACACCATATATTTT
D: TRBD1
size: -
V: TRBV11-2
J: TRBJ1-3

CDR3: CASSQDWTSGGTNTGELFF
DNA: TGTGCCAGCAGCCAAGATTGGACTAGCGGGGGGACGAACACCGGGGAGCTGTTTTTT
D: TRBD2
size: -
V: TRBV4-2
J: TRBJ2-2

CDR3: CASSIGQAHQPQHF
DNA: TGTGCCAGTAGTATCGGACAGGCGCATCAGCCCCAGCATTTT
D: TRBD1
size: -
V: TRBV19
J: TRBJ1-5

CDR3: CASIQASSSNTGELFF
DNA: TGTGCCAGCATCCAAGCTTCATCATCGAACACCGGGGAGCTGTTTTTT
D: -
size: -
V: TRBV7-2
J: TRBJ2-2

CDR3: CASSDRGRNGYTF
DNA: TGTGCCAGCAGCGATAGGGGGCGTAATGGCTACACCTTC
D: TRBD1
size: -
V: TRBV9
J: TRBJ1-2

CDR3: CASSRPGLAGFRSYNEQFF
DNA: TGTGCCAGTAGTAGGCCGGGACTAGCGGGGTTCCGCTCCTACAATGAGCAGTTCTTC
D: TRBD2
size: few
V: TRBV19
J: TRBJ2-1

CDR3: CASSHMTGRGEKLFF
DNA: TGCGCCAGCAGCCACATGACAGGACGGGGTGAAAAACTGTTTTTT
D: -
size: -
V: TRBV4-1
J: TRBJ1-4

CDR3: CATSSVPGFIESYNEQFF
DNA: TGTGCCACCTCATCGGTCCCAGGTTTCATAGAGTCCTACAATGAGCAGTTCTTC
D: -
size: -
V: TRBV19
J: TRBJ2-1

CDR3: CASSLETLGNTIYF
DNA: TGCGCCAGCAGCTTGGAGACTCTTGGAAACACCATATATTTT
D: -
size: -
V: TRBV5-1
J: TRBJ1-3

CDR3: CASSQHDSAGQGLTDTQYF
DNA: TGCGCCAGCAGCCAACACGACTCGGCCGGACAGGGCTTAACAGATACGCAGTATTTT
D: TRBD1
size: once
V: TRBV4-1
J: TRBJ2-3

CDR3: CASSPSFFAGEHEKLFF
DNA: TGTGCCAGCTCACCAAGCTTTTTTGCGGGGGAGCATGAAAAACTGTTTTTT
D: -
size: -
V: TRBV18
J: TRBJ1-4

CDR3: CASSFRDRQFYGYTF
DNA: TGTGCCAGCAGTTTTAGGGACAGACAGTTCTATGGCTACACCTTC
D: TRBD1
size: -
V: TRBV28
J: TRBJ1-2

CDR3: CASSQDLVGRLYGYTF
DNA: TGTGCCAGCAGCCAAGATCTTGTGGGGAGACTTTATGGCTACACCTTC
D: -
size: few
V: TRBV3-1/TRBV3-2
J: TRBJ1-2

CDR3: CASSSTSGSSYEQYF
DNA: TGTGCCAGTAGTTCGACTAGCGGTAGCTCCTACGAGCAGTACTTC
D: TRBD2
size: -
V: TRBV19
J: TRBJ2-7

CDR3: CASSRGVNNSPLHF
DNA: TGCGCCAGCAGCCGCGGGGTAAACAATTCACCCCTCCACTTT
D: -
size: few
V: TRBV4-1
J: TRBJ1-6

CDR3: CASSPGQGAEGNQPQHF
DNA: TGTGCCAGCTCACCGGGACAGGGGGCGGAGGGCAATCAGCCCCAGCATTTT
D: TRBD1
size: -
V: TRBV18
J: TRBJ1-5

CDR3: CASSGRQGYREKLFF
DNA: TGTGCCAGCAGCGGCAGACAGGGGTATCGCGAAAAACTGTTTTTT
D: TRBD1
size: -
V: TRBV7-9
J: TRBJ1-4

CDR3: CASSLKAGQGVSGNTIYF
DNA: TGTGCCAGCTCACTTAAGGCAGGACAGGGAGTATCTGGAAACACCATATATTTT
D: TRBD1
size: -
V: TRBV18
J: TRBJ1-3

CDR3: CAISEGGDQPQHF
DNA: TGTGCCATCAGTGAAGGGGGGGATCAGCCCCAGCATTTT
D: -
size: -
V: TRBV10-3
J: TRBJ1-5

CDR3: CASSSGIMNTEAFF
DNA: TGTGCCAGCAGCTCCGGGATTATGAACACTGAAGCTTTCTTT
D: -
size: -
V: TRBV11-2
J: TRBJ1-1

CDR3: CASNLQGALGQPQHF
DNA: TGTGCCAGCAACCTTCAGGGGGCTCTTGGTCAGCCCCAGCATTTT
D: TRBD1
size: -
V: TRBV6-5
J: TRBJ1-5

CDR3: CASRPGTGSDEQYF
DNA: TGTGCCAGCAGGCCCGGGACAGGGTCCGACGAGCAGTACTTC
D: TRBD1
size: -
V: TRBV6-5
J: TRBJ2-7

CDR3: CASMDSLNIQYF
DNA: TGTGCCAGTATGGACTCCTTAAACATTCAGTACTTC
D: -
size: -
V: TRBV19
J: TRBJ2-4

CDR3: CAWNRFGGMNTEAFF
DNA: TGTGCCTGGAACCGTTTCGGGGGGATGAACACTGAAGCTTTCTTT
D: -
size: few
V: TRBV30
J: TRBJ1-1

CDR3: CASSLLRGLGKNYGYTF
DNA: TGTGCCAGCAGTTTGCTTCGGGGTTTGGGTAAAAACTATGGCTACACCTTC
D: -
size: -
V: TRBV28
J: TRBJ1-2

CDR3: CASSVADRGLGSPLHF
DNA: TGTGCCAGCAGCGTAGCAGACAGGGGCCTGGGTTCACCCCTCCACTTT
D: TRBD1
size: -
V: TRBV9
J: TRBJ1-6

CDR3: CASSLYNYGYTF
DNA: TGTGCCAGCAGTTTGTATAACTATGGCTACACCTTC
D: -
size: -
V: TRBV28
J: TRBJ1-2

CDR3: CASSVTGKASGYTF
DNA: TGTGCCAGCAGCGTGACAGGGAAAGCGAGTGGCTACACCTTC
D: TRBD1
size: -
V: TRBV3-1/TRBV3-2
J: TRBJ1-2

CDR3: CASSRRTGEQYF
DNA: TGTGCCAGCAGCCGGAGAACGGGGGAGCAGTACTTC
D: -
size: -
V: TRBV5-6
J: TRBJ2-7

CDR3: CASSYEFTEAFF
DNA: TGTGCCAGCAGCTACGAGTTCACTGAAGCTTTCTTT
D: -
size: -
V: TRBV12-3/TRBV12-4
J: TRBJ1-1

CDR3: CASSITYPPLWYGYTF
DNA: TGTGCCAGTAGTATTACTTATCCCCCCCTGTGGTATGGCTACACCTTC
D: -
size: many
V: TRBV19
J: TRBJ1-2

CDR3: CASSQGGGPLQETQYF
DNA: TGTGCCAGCAGCCAAGGCGGAGGTCCACTACAAGAGACCCAGTACTTC
D: -
size: -
V: TRBV3-1/TRBV3-2
J: TRBJ2-5

CDR3: CAGLDRGLYEQYF
DNA: TGTGCCGGCTTGGACAGGGGGCTCTACGAGCAGTACTTC
D: TRBD1
size: once
V: TRBV30
J: TRBJ2-7

CDR3: CASSLGSGTGELFF
DNA: TGCGCCAGCAGCTTGGGTTCGGGGACCGGGGAGCTGTTTTTT
D: -
size: -
V: TRBV5-1
J: TRBJ2-2

CDR3: CASSITQGLNQPQHF
DNA: TGTGCCAGTAGTATAACACAGGGCCTCAATCAGCCCCAGCATTTT
D: -
size: -
V: TRBV19
J: TRBJ1-5

CDR3: CASSYSTQGGNQPQHF
DNA: TGTGCCAGCAGTTACTCTACCCAGGGAGGGAATCAGCCCCAGCATTTT
D: -
size: once
V: TRBV6-6
J: TRBJ1-5

CDR3: CASSSPTADTQYF
DNA: TGTGCCAGCAGCTCCCCCACGGCAGATACGCAGTATTTT
D: -
size: once
V: TRBV7-2
J: TRBJ2-3